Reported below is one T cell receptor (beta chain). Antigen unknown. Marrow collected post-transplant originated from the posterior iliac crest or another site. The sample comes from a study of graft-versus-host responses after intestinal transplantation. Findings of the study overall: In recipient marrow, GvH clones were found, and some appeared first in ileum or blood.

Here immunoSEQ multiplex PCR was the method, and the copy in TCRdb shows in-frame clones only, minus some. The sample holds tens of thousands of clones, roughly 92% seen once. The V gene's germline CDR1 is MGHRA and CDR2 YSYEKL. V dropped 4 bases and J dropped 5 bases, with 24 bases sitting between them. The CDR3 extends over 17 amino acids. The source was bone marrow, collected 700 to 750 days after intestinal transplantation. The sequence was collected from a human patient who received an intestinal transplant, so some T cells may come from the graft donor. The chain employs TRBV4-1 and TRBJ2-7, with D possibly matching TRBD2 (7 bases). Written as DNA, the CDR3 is TGCGCCAGCAGCCTTGGGGGGGGAGAGGGCCCAGGGGACGAGCAGTACTTC. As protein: CASSLGGGEGPGDEQYF.